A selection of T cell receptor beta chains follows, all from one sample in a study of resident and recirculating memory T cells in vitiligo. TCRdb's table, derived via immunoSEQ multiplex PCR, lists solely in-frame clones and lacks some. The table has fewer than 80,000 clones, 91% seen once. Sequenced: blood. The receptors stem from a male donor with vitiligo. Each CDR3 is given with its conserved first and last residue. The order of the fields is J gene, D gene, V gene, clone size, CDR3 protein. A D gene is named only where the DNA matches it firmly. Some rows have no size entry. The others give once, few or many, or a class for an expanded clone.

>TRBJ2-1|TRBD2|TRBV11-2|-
CASRPDRGVPFF
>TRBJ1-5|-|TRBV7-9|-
CASSLERRGAGQPQHF
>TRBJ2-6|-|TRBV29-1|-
CSVDPGDSGANVLTF
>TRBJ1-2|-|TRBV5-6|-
CASSRLLGQDYGYTF
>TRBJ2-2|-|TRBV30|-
CAWSVLLSTGELFF
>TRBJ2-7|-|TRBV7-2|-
CASSLSSPGPAPYRQYF
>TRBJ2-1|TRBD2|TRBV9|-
CASSVEGLAGASSSYNEQFF
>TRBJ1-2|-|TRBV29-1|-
CSVEAIGGGYGYTF
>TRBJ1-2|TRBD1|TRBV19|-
CASKGTASNYGYTF
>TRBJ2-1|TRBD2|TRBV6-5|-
CASSPSAGGYNEQFF
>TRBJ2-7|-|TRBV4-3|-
CASSPGGPPVTYEQYF
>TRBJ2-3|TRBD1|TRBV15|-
CATSRDGLGPTGATDTQYF
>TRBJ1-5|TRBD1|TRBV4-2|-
CASSSGGENQPQHF
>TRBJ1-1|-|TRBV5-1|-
CASSQETGAEAFF
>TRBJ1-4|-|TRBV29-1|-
CSARTASSEKLFF
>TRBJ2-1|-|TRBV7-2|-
CASSLPGVIHEQFF
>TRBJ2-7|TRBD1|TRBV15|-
CATSRDSILRDRRSYEQYF
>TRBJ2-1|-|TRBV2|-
CASCRDMGTYNEQFF
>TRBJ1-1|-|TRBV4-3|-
CASSQDLGAPGRDTEAFF
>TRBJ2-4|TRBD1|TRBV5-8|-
CASSADRGDIQYF
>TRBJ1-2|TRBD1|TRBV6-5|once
CTSSYQGQGGGYTF
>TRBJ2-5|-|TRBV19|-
CASSIASRETQYF
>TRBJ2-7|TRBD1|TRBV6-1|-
CASSGGQGARRYEQYF
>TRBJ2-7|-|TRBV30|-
CAWSGGANEQYF
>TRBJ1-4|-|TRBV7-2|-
CASSTQITNEKLFF
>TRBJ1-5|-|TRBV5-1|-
CASSLEAVSNQPQHF
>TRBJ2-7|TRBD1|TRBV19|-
CASSTSAQGTGTSYEQYF
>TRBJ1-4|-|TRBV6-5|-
CASSRVGINEKLFF
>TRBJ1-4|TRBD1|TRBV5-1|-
CASSSTPGGGEKLFF
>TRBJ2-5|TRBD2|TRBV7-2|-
CASSFSGGAETQYF
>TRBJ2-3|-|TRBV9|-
CASSPRASQDTDTQYF
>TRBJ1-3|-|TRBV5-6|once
CASSSAGWGNTIYF
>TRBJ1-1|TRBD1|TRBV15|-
CATRQGANTEAFF
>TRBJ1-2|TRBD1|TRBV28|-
CASSLGAGRGFYGYTF
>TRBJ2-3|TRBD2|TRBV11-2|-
CASSVSGGSSTDTQYF
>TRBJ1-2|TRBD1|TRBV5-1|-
CASRTGPEGYGYTF
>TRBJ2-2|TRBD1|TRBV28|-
CASRIGTDTGELFF
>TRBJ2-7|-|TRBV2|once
CASNRFHGEQYF
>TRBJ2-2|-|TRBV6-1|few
CASSDLQGSTGELFF
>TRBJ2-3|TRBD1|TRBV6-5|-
CASNEGGGTDTQYF
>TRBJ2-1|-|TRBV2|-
CASSITGYNEQFF
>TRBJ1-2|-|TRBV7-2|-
CASSSGLGYTF
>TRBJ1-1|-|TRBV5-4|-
CASSPGGKTEAFF
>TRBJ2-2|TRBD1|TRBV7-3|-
CASSLGQGSGELFF
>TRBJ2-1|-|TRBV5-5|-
CASSLSGGLYNEQFF
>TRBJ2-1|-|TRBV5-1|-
CASSLRAGYSYNEQFF
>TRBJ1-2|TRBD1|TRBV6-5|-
CASSYSPDRAYGYTF
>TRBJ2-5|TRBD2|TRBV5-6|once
CASSLVRGGQETQYF
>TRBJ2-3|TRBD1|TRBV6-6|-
CASRRTGGADTQYF
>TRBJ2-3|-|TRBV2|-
CASCGASTDTQYF
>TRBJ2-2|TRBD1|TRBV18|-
CASSPDRTGELFF
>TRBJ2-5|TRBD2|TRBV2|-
CASSGGSGAQETQYF
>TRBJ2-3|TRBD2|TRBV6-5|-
CASSLSGGGTDTQYF
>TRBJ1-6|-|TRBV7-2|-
CASSFGPLGDNSPLHF
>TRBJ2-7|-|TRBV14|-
CASSWGDSNEQYF